The TCR beta chain described here comes from a study of blood T cells in healthy people across ages. Study-level results: Greater diversity and more naive CD4+ cells were seen in long-lived donors than in aged donors.

The CDR3 runs 15 residues. V was clipped by 1 base and J by 13 bases; unmatched bases: 13. Germline CDR1 and CDR2: ENHRY and SYGVKD. It was with a sample-barcoded 5' primer and a J-beta primer mix that a second PCR of roughly 6 to 11 cycles was run. One entry per CDR3 protein, called by TCRdb with MiXCR from the 5' RACE reads. The top ten hold more than 20% of the sample, which has around 2 million distinct CDR3 sequences, about 39% seen once. On this clonotype itself: Its antigen is as yet unknown.

This receptor was taken from a human donor in good health. The V call is TRBV10-3, the J call TRBJ2-4; 7 bases are a match to TRBD2. Sequencing was carried out using blood. CDR3 sequence: CAISEYPGGMGEQYF. CDR3 sequence (DNA): TGTGCCATCAGTGAGTATCCGGGAGGAATGGGAGAGCAGTACTTC.